This T cell receptor (beta chain) emerged from a study of T cell responses to AZD1222 COVID-19 vaccine. At the level of the study: Pooled together were second doses at about 4 or about 12 weeks.

Libraries were prepared by immunoSEQ multiplex PCR; TCRdb keeps only in-frame clonotypes and omits some of them. Here the sample spans over 100,000 clones, roughly nine tenths being singletons. Study results and limitations: Targets within unmutated variant regions were reportedly found for nearly half of spike-specific TCRs. Repertoires were sampled only after the peak T cell response. The span of vaccine-associated CD4 TCRs extended across spike, with dominance at 160-218 and 743-854.

V was shortened by 1 base and J by 2 bases, with 2 bases between the two germline ends. The CDR3 has 11 amino acids. Germline assignment: CDR1 DFQATT and CDR2 SNEGSKA (reference sequence). In the case of this clone: The antigen is undetermined.

The chain couples TRBV20-1 to TRBJ1-1; no clear D. This receptor was identified in an adult in good health. The sample consisted of peripheral blood, taken on day 0 of AZD1222 vaccination. DNA of the CDR3: TGCAGTGCTAGAGGTAACACTGAAGCTTTCTTT. This sequence encodes CSARGNTEAFF.